Each of the 27 T cell receptor beta chains below was sequenced from the same sample in a study of identical twins. TCRdb re-analysed the 5' RACE reads in MiXCR, keeping a single row per CDR3 protein. Among some 210,000 distinct CDR3 sequences, more than 15% were seen once, and the ten largest hold roughly two fifths. These records were also assigned to another study, of T cells expressing NK-cell markers.

Sequencing was performed on CD8+ T cells sorted from blood. Receptors were obtained from a young woman in good health.

This clonotype has a count of ten or more. The CDR3 protein is CASSSWGETQYF. CDR3 sequence (DNA): TGTGCCAGCAGTTCCTGGGGGGAGACCCAGTACTTC. The chain uses TRBV12-3 or TRBV12-4 and TRBJ2-5; either TRBD1 or TRBD2 may supply D (5 bases each). The CDR3 covers 12 residues. Trimming removed 4 bases from V and 5 bases from J, with 8 bases in between.

The chain has TRBV9 and TRBJ2-1, with D possibly matching TRBD1 (6 bases). The CDR3 runs to 15 residues. V was cut by 3 bases and J by 3 bases, with 13 bases left in between. CDR1 and CDR2 from the germline V gene are SGDLS and YYNGEE. This CDR3 reads CASSGGQSYYNEQFF. The CDR3 nucleotides are TGTGCCAGCAGCGGCGGACAGAGCTACTACAATGAGCAGTTCTTC.

This clonotype was picked up a small number of times. The rearrangement uses TRBV20-1 and TRBJ2-4; D could derive from TRBD1 or TRBD2 (5 bases each). This CDR3 is built from 13 residues. The V and J ends lost 5 bases and 6 bases respectively, with 14 bases between them. Germline V gene data show CDR1 as DFQATT and CDR2 as SNEGSKA (reference sequence). CDR3 nucleotides: TGCAGTGCTTTGGAGGCGCAGGGAAACATTCAGTACTTC. This translates into CSALEAQGNIQYF.

V gene TRBV6-1 combines with J gene TRBJ2-1; either TRBD1 or TRBD2 may supply D (6 bases each). The V gene lost 8 bases and the J gene lost 2 bases, with 16 bases spanning the gap. The germline CDR1 and CDR2 sequences are MNHNS and SASEGT. This CDR3 comprises 15 residues. As DNA, the CDR3 is TGTGCCAGCGATCAGGGGACTTCCGCCTACAATGAGCAGTTCTTC. It specifies CASDQGTSAYNEQFF.

This clonotype appeared a few times. This chain uses TRBV20-1 with TRBJ1-2; D is uncertain. CDR3 length: 15 amino acids. Germline CDR1 and CDR2: DFQATT and SNEGSKA (reference sequence). Trimming removed 0 bases at V and 2 bases at J, with 13 bases between. The CDR3 loop is CSARDVKGTNYGYTF. DNA for the CDR3: TGCAGTGCTAGAGATGTGAAGGGCACCAACTATGGCTACACCTTC.

In its sample, this clonotype was seen a few times. The chain carries TRBV3-1 and TRBJ2-3, with TRBD2 identical over 9 bases. The V segment lost 7 bases and the J segment 5 bases; nucleotides outside the gene matches: 7. Germline-derived CDR1 and CDR2 are LGHDT and YNNKEL (reference sequence). The CDR3 spans 14 residues. In DNA, the CDR3 is TGTGCCAGCACCCTAGCGGGATTCGGAGATACGCAGTATTTT. This sequence encodes CASTLAGFGDTQYF.

There are a few counts of this clonotype. V usage is TRBV9 and J usage is TRBJ1-2; D is uncertain. Per the germline V gene, CDR1 is SGDLS and CDR2 is YYNGEE. The V end was cut by 4 bases, the J end by 13 bases, with 11 bases between. The CDR3 is 10 residues long. CDR3 protein: CASSPQDVTF. As DNA, the CDR3 is TGTGCCAGCAGCCCCCAGGACGTCACCTTC.

The V gene is TRBV6-1, the J gene TRBJ2-7, with D maybe TRBD2 (5 bases). The CDR3 is 14 residues long. Germline CDR1 MNHNS, CDR2 SASEGT. V lost 5 bases to trimming and J lost 5 bases, with 16 bases between them. The CDR3 reads CASSTALVGNEQYF. CDR3 sequence (DNA): TGTGCCAGCAGTACGGCTCTAGTCGGGAACGAGCAGTACTTC.

This clonotype was observed a few times. The chain carries TRBV15 and TRBJ1-2; perhaps TRBD1 as D (5 bases). V was clipped by 3 bases and J by 3 bases, with 20 bases between them. From germline, CDR1 is LNHNV and CDR2 YYDKDF (reference sequence). The CDR3 is made up of 17 amino acids. CDR3 protein: CATSRDGRRGFDYGYTF. CDR3 sequence (DNA): TGTGCCACCAGCAGGGATGGGAGGAGGGGATTCGACTATGGCTACACCTTC.

The chain recombines TRBV9 with TRBJ2-7; D unclear. Germline loops: CDR1 SGDLS, CDR2 YYNGEE. The CDR3 consists of 14 residues. Trimming removed 1 base at V and 5 bases at J, with 13 bases between. CDR3 sequence reads: CASSVLGNFHEQYF. The CDR3 nucleotides are TGTGCCAGCAGCGTATTAGGGAACTTCCACGAGCAGTACTTC.

The rearrangement links TRBV27 to TRBJ1-1, with 7 bases fitting TRBD1. Unmatched junction bases numbered 0, after V lost 1 base and J lost 1 base. The length of the CDR3 is 14 residues. Germline-derived CDR1 and CDR2 are MNHEY and SMNVEV (reference sequence). CDR3 DNA sequence: TGTGCCAGCAGTTTATACAGGGGGAACACTGAAGCTTTCTTT. Residues: CASSLYRGNTEAFF.

This clonotype was seen a handful of times. This chain links TRBV29-1 with TRBJ2-1; the D is unclear. Trimming left V 4 bases short and J 9 bases short, with 10 bases between. The CDR3 has 11 residues. The germline V gene encodes CDR1 SQVTM and CDR2 ANQGSEA. The CDR3 DNA sequence: TGCAGCGTTGCTATTACGGGTGAGCAGTTCTTC. As protein: CSVAITGEQFF.

This clonotype was found a few times. The chain links TRBV4-2 to TRBJ2-2; no clear D. This CDR3 has 13 residues. Per the germline V gene, CDR1 is LGHNA and CDR2 is YNFKEQ. V lost 5 bases and J lost 3, with 7 bases in between. The CDR3 region is CASSRRYTGELFF. As DNA, the CDR3 is TGTGCCAGCAGCAGACGTTACACCGGGGAGCTGTTTTTT.

The chain recombines TRBV7-9 with TRBJ2-2; weak D call: TRBD1 (6 bases). The CDR3 runs to 16 residues. Trimming removed 5 bases from V and 0 bases from J, with 13 bases in between. Germline V lookup: CDR1 SEHNR, CDR2 FQNEAQ (reference sequence). The CDR3 DNA reads as TGTGCCAGCAGCCCGACCACAGGGTCGAACACCGGGGAGCTGTTTTTT. Translation gives CASSPTTGSNTGELFF.

The chain has TRBV12-3 or TRBV12-4 and TRBJ2-3, with no clear D. The V gene lost 2 bases and the J gene lost 0 bases, with 6 bases spanning the gap. This CDR3 comprises 14 residues. For the CDR3, the DNA is TGTGCCAGCAGTTTAACAGCTAGCACAGATACGCAGTATTTT. This translates into CASSLTASTDTQYF.

The chain carries TRBV12-3 or TRBV12-4 and TRBJ2-7; 8 positions match TRBD2. V trimming: 1 base; J trimming: 5 bases; junction bases outside the gene matches: 13. This CDR3 has 17 amino acids. The CDR3 protein is CASSLVLAGPSHNEQYF. DNA of the CDR3: TGTGCCAGCAGTTTAGTGCTAGCGGGTCCTAGTCATAACGAGCAGTACTTC.

The V and J genes are TRBV12-3 or TRBV12-4 and TRBJ2-2, with D uncertain. The CDR3 is 14 residues long. V was cut by 10 bases and J by 0 bases, with 12 bases left in between. Here the CDR3 DNA reads TGTGCCACTCAAGGCCCGACGAACACCGGGGAGCTGTTTTTT. Translation: CATQGPTNTGELFF.

This clonotype has at least ten counts. The V call is TRBV5-1, the J call TRBJ2-7; tentatively, D is TRBD1 (5 bases). The V and J ends lost 4 bases and 2 bases respectively, with 16 bases between them. CDR1 is SGHRS and CDR2 is YFSETQ in the germline V gene. The length of the CDR3 is 15 residues. CDR3 DNA: TGCGCCAGCAGCACCGAATGGGGCCCAGCCTACGAGCAGTACTTC. Amino acids: CASSTEWGPAYEQYF. The entire variable domain, with the rest obtained from reference TRBV5-1 and TRBJ2-7, is as follows: KAGVTQTPRYLIKTRGQQVTLSCSPISGHRSVSWYQQTPGQGLQFLFEYFSETQRNKGNFPGRFSGRQFSNSRSEMNVSTLELGDSALYLCASSTEWGPAYEQYFGPGTRLTVT.

The sample holds a few counts of this clonotype. CDR3 protein: CASSLEGRGGYNEQFF. CDR3 coding DNA: TGTGCCAGCAGCCTCGAGGGGCGGGGCGGCTACAATGAGCAGTTCTTC. V is TRBV11-2 and J is TRBJ2-1, with D perhaps TRBD2 (6 bases). Per germline, CDR1 SGHAT and CDR2 FQNNGV. Trimming left V 5 bases short and J 3 bases short, with 17 bases between. This CDR3 is 16 amino acids long. The entire variable domain, with the rest obtained from reference TRBV11-2 and TRBJ2-1, is as follows: EAGVAQSPRYKIIEKRQSVAFWCNPISGHATLYWYQQILGQGPKLLIQFQNNGVVDDSQLPKDRFSAERLKGVDSTLKIQPAKLEDSAVYLCASSLEGRGGYNEQFFGPGTRLTVL.

This clonotype was picked up a small number of times. The chain carries TRBV25-1 and TRBJ2-2, with D perhaps matching TRBD1 or TRBD2 (5 bases each). Germline V gives CDR1 MGHDK, CDR2 SYGVNS. The CDR3 sequence is 16 residues long. V was clipped by 5 bases and J by 1 base, with 14 bases between them. CDR3 region: CASSNVGAVNTGELFF. The CDR3 DNA is TGTGCCAGCAGTAACGTCGGGGCGGTGAACACCGGGGAGCTGTTTTTT.

This chain uses TRBV30 with TRBJ2-7, with TRBD2 identical over 9 bases. Germline loops: CDR1 GTSNPN, CDR2 SVGIG (reference sequence). Trimming took 2 bases from V and 1 from J; bases not matched to a gene: 6. CDR3 size: 15 residues. The CDR3 is CAWSNRAGGSYEQYF. The CDR3 coding sequence is TGTGCCTGGAGTAACCGCGCGGGAGGGTCCTACGAGCAGTACTTC. Full variable domain (remainder filled in from reference TRBV30 and TRBJ2-7): SQTIHQWPATLVQPVGSPLSLECTVEGTSNPNLYWYRQAAGRGLQLLFYSVGIGQISSEVPQNLSASRPQDRQFILSSKKLLLSDSGFYLCAWSNRAGGSYEQYFGPGTRLTVT.

This clonotype was counted between two and nine times. The chain employs TRBV11-2 and TRBJ2-1, with 14 bases that match TRBD2. In germline, CDR1 is SGHAT, CDR2 FQNNGV. The CDR3 covers 18 residues. V lost 5 bases to trimming and J lost 6 bases; unmatched junction nucleotides: 12. The CDR3 DNA reads as TGTGCCAGCAGCCTGGGACTAGCGGGGGCTCTTCCTCCCAATGAGCAGTTCTTC. Protein product: CASSLGLAGALPPNEQFF.

This clonotype was found a few times. V usage is TRBV27 and J usage is TRBJ2-7; D ambiguous. This CDR3 is built from 13 residues. Trimming removed 0 bases at V and 3 bases at J, with 6 bases between. Germline assignment: CDR1 MNHEY and CDR2 SMNVEV (reference sequence). CDR3 protein: CASSLSNYYEQYF. The CDR3 nucleotides are TGTGCCAGCAGTTTATCGAACTACTACGAGCAGTACTTC.

The chain is built from TRBV19 and TRBJ2-7, with 8 bases aligning to TRBD1. Germline trimming cut 5 bases from V and 4 bases from J; bases unmatched to any gene: 7. The CDR3 spans 14 residues. Per germline, CDR1 LNHDA and CDR2 SQIVND (reference sequence). CDR3 coding DNA: TGTGCCAGTAGTGCGGGACAGGCGGGATACGAGCAGTACTTC. This encodes CASSAGQAGYEQYF.

In this sample, this clonotype turned up a few times. This chain joins TRBV6-2 or TRBV6-3 and TRBJ2-1, with D possibly TRBD2 on 6 matching bases. Trimming shortened V by 4 bases and J by 7 bases, and 17 bases separated the two germline ends. Germline CDR1 and CDR2: MNHEY and SVGEGT. This CDR3 has 15 residues. The CDR3 DNA is TGTGCCAGCAGTTCGCGGGGCCATTTAAGTAATGAGCAGTTCTTC. Protein sequence: CASSSRGHLSNEQFF.

This clonotype occurred a few times. This sequence joins TRBV5-1 and TRBJ2-2, with D uncertain. The CDR3 is made up of 13 amino acids. Germline V gene data show CDR1 as SGHRS and CDR2 as YFSETQ. Trimming took 4 bases from V and 1 from J, leaving 5 bases between them. For the CDR3, the DNA is TGCGCCAGCAGCCAGGAGAACACCGGGGAGCTGTTTTTT. Translating gives CASSQENTGELFF. The full variable domain, with the rest looked up from reference TRBV5-1 and TRBJ2-2, is KAGVTQTPRYLIKTRGQQVTLSCSPISGHRSVSWYQQTPGQGLQFLFEYFSETQRNKGNFPGRFSGRQFSNSRSEMNVSTLELGDSALYLCASSQENTGELFFGEGSRLTVL.

In its sample, this clonotype was seen a few times. V and J are TRBV12-3 or TRBV12-4 and TRBJ2-5, with D perhaps being TRBD1 or TRBD2 (5 bases each). V gave up 5 bases and J gave up 3 bases, with 16 bases separating them. CDR3 length equals 15 residues. CDR3 DNA: TGTGCCAGCAGTCCTGGGGCAGGGAGTAAAGAGACCCAGTACTTC. This translates into CASSPGAGSKETQYF.